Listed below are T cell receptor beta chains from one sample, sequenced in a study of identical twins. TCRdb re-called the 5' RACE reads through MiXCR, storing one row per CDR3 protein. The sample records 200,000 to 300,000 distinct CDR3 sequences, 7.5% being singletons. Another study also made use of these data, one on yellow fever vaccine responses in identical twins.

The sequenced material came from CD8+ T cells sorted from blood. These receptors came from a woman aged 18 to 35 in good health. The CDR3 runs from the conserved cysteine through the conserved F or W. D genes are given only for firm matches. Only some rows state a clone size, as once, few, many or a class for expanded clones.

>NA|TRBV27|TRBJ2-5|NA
CASSLIDGETQYF
TGTGCCAGCAGTTTGATAGACGGGGAGACCCAGTACTTC
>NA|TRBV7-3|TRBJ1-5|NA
CASSHDQPQHF
TGTGCCAGCAGCCATGATCAGCCCCAGCATTTT
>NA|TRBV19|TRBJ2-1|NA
CASSLAQYNEQFF
TGTGCCAGTAGTCTAGCTCAGTACAATGAGCAGTTCTTC
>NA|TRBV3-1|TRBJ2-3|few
CASSQDGASTDTLYF
TGTGCCAGCAGCCAAGACGGGGCTAGCACAGATACGCTGTATTTT
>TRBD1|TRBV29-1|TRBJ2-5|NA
CSVERRGPVGETQYF
TGCAGCGTTGAACGCAGGGGGCCGGTAGGAGAGACCCAGTACTTC
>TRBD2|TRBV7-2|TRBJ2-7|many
CASSQVTSGSYEQYF
TGTGCCAGCAGCCAGGTGACTAGCGGGTCCTACGAGCAGTACTTC
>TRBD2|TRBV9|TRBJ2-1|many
CASSEIAGGPVDEQFF
TGTGCCAGCAGCGAGATAGCGGGAGGGCCTGTCGATGAGCAGTTCTTC
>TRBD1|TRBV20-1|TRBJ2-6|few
CSAHDRGPVGANVLTF
TGCAGTGCCCACGACAGGGGGCCGGTTGGGGCCAACGTCCTGACTTTC
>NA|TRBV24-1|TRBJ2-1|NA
CATSDSGENYNEQFF
TGTGCCACCAGTGATTCCGGAGAGAATTACAATGAGCAGTTCTTC
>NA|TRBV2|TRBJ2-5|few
CASTEGGRETQYF
TGTGCCAGCACCGAGGGGGGGAGAGAGACCCAGTACTTC
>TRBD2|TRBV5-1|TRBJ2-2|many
CASSFGTSLYTGELFF
TGCGCCAGCAGCTTTGGGACTAGCCTATACACCGGGGAGCTGTTTTTT
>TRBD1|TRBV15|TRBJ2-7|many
CATSRSSGQGASYEQYF
TGTGCCACCAGCAGATCGTCGGGACAGGGGGCCTCCTACGAGCAGTACTTC
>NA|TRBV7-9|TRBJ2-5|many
CAIGGVFQETQYF
TGTGCCATAGGGGGAGTCTTCCAAGAGACCCAGTACTTC
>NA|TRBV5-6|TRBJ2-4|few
CASSLGAGELAKNIQYF
TGTGCCAGCAGCTTGGGTGCCGGGGAACTAGCCAAAAACATTCAGTACTTC
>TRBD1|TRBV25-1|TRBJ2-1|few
CASSGPGTGLYNEQFF
TGTGCCAGCAGTGGGCCCGGGACAGGGTTGTACAATGAGCAGTTCTTC
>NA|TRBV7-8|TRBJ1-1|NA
CASSTRGNREAFF
TGTGCCAGCAGCACCCGGGGAAACAGAGAAGCTTTCTTT
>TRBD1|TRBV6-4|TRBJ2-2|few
CASSATTGGSGTGELFF
TGTGCCAGCAGCGCTACCACAGGGGGCTCTGGCACCGGGGAGCTGTTTTTT
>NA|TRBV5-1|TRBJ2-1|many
CASSLGAGSYNEQFF
TGCGCCAGCAGCTTGGGGGCAGGCTCCTACAATGAGCAGTTCTTC
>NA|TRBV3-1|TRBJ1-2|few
CASGRAGLDYGYTF
TGTGCCAGCGGCCGGGCGGGGTTAGACTATGGCTACACCTTC
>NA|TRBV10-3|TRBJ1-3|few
CAISESISPGRNTIYF
TGTGCCATCAGTGAATCCATCAGCCCCGGGAGAAACACCATATATTTT
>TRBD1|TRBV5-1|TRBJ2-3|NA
CASSLEGATTDTQYF
TGCGCCAGCAGCTTGGAGGGGGCCACCACAGATACGCAGTATTTT
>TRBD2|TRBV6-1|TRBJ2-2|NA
CASSPDFSGGAMTGELFF
TGTGCCAGCAGCCCCGACTTTAGCGGGGGGGCTATGACCGGGGAGCTGTTTTTT
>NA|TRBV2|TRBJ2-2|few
CASSEFRGGTGELFF
TGTGCCAGCAGTGAATTCAGGGGGGGCACCGGGGAGCTGTTTTTT
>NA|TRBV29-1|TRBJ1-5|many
CSAVGVGSEPQHF
TGCAGCGCGGTAGGTGTAGGGTCGGAGCCCCAGCATTTT
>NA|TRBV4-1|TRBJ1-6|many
CASSQGVPASPLHF
TGCGCCAGCAGCCAAGGGGTTCCCGCTTCACCCCTCCACTTT
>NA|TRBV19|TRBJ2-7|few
CASSPAGPSSYEQYF
TGTGCCAGTAGCCCAGCGGGCCCAAGCTCCTACGAGCAGTACTTC